Shown below are 29 T cell receptor beta chains from a single sample sequenced in a study of blood T cell repertoires in COVID-19. Generated by immunoSEQ multiplex PCR, the TCRdb table keeps only in-frame clones and is missing some. Here the sample spans about 36,000 clones, 90% being singletons. What was sequenced was peripheral blood. All receptors derive from a human donor in a cohort sampled during active COVID-19.

The chain has TRBV6-2 or TRBV6-3 and TRBJ2-5; a weak D match, TRBD2 (5 bases). The CDR3 totals 17 residues. Germline loops: CDR1 MNHEY, CDR2 SVGEGT. Trimming pared 0 bases from V and 4 bases from J, leaving 18 bases between. The CDR3 region has the DNA TGTGCCAGCAGTTACTCGATGGTGCACCCCCGGGGAGAGACCCAGTACTTC. Its translation: CASSYSMVHPRGETQYF.

The rearrangement uses TRBV7-8 and TRBJ2-7, with D perhaps TRBD2 (6 bases). There are 15 residues in the CDR3. V was cut by 5 bases and J by 0 bases, with 14 bases left in between. Germline CDR1 SGHVS, CDR2 FQNEAQ. Written as DNA, the CDR3 is TGTGCCAGCAGCATTGGGGCGGGGACCTCCTACGAGCAGTACTTC. As protein: CASSIGAGTSYEQYF. Filled out from reference TRBV7-8 and TRBJ2-7, the complete variable domain reads GAGVSQSPRYKVAKRGQDVALRCDPISGHVSLFWYQQALGQGPEFLTYFQNEAQLDKSGLPSDRFFAERPEGSVSTLKIQRTQQEDSAVYLCASSIGAGTSYEQYFGPGTRLTVT.

This chain links TRBV5-4 with TRBJ2-3, with TRBD2 matching over 10 bases. J was trimmed by 2 bases and V by 2 bases; bases with no gene match: 2. The CDR3 runs to 15 residues. In germline, CDR1 is SGHNT, CDR2 YYREEE (reference sequence). Here the CDR3 reads CASSLAGGPTDTQYF. The CDR3 DNA is TGTGCCAGCAGCTTAGCGGGAGGGCCCACAGATACGCAGTATTTT.

The sample holds one count of this clone. V is TRBV2 and J is TRBJ2-1; TRBD2 matches at 10 bases. CDR1 is SNHLY and CDR2 is FYNNEI in the germline V gene. The CDR3 spans 13 residues. Trimming removed 7 bases from V and 10 bases from J; junction bases left unmatched: 7. The CDR3 sequence is CASTLAGEREQFF. CDR3 coding DNA: TGTGCCAGCACGCTAGCGGGAGAGCGCGAGCAGTTCTTC.

The gene calls are TRBV27 and TRBJ2-7; D perhaps matches TRBD2 (5 bases). The germline gives CDR1 MNHEY, CDR2 SMNVEV (reference sequence). Between the trimmed V and J ends, which lost 3 bases and 11 bases, there was a span of 17 bases. The CDR3 covers 13 residues. CDR3 loop: CASSLYAGVVEYF. The CDR3 bases are TGTGCCAGCAGTTTGTATGCGGGCGTGGTGGAGTACTTC.

This clone was seen once. V usage is TRBV5-1 and J usage is TRBJ1-4; 7 positions match TRBD1. Germline V gene data show CDR1 as SGHRS and CDR2 as YFSETQ. V lost 4 bases and J lost 8; bases outside the gene matches: 11. The CDR3 has 15 residues. The CDR3: CASSATGSNEEKLFF. DNA of the CDR3: TGCGCCAGCAGCGCGACAGGGAGTAATGAAGAAAAACTGTTTTTT.

V gene TRBV5-4 combines with J gene TRBJ2-2; 15 bases fit TRBD2. V trimming: 4 bases; J trimming: 5 bases; junction bases outside the gene matches: 12. Germline-derived CDR1 and CDR2 are SGHNT and YYREEE (reference sequence). The CDR3 loop spans 19 amino acids. The CDR3 DNA sequence: TGTGCCAGCAGCCCGAATCCCGGGACTAGCGGGAGGCGGACCGGGGAGCTGTTTTTT. Translated, it gives CASSPNPGTSGRRTGELFF.

This sequence joins TRBV19 and TRBJ2-3; 9 nucleotides align to TRBD1. The CDR3 is made up of 15 amino acids. Per germline, CDR1 LNHDA and CDR2 SQIVND (reference sequence). The ends lost 6 bases at V and 3 bases at J; junction bases unmatched: 7. The CDR3 region has the DNA TGTGCCAGTAGGGCCCCCGGGACAGGGACAGATACGCAGTATTTT. Translating it yields CASRAPGTGTDTQYF.

The chain couples TRBV19 to TRBJ2-7; possibly TRBD2 for D (6 bases). Germline loops: CDR1 LNHDA, CDR2 SQIVND (reference sequence). This CDR3 spans 13 amino acids. Trimming left V 5 bases short and J 2 bases short, with 10 bases between. As DNA, the CDR3 is TGTGCCAGTAGTGGCGGGAATACCTACGAGCAGTACTTC. Translating gives CASSGGNTYEQYF.

This clone appeared once. This chain uses TRBV7-2 with TRBJ1-1; perhaps TRBD1 as D (5 bases). CDR3 length: 15 residues. Trimming took off 0 bases at V and 1 base at J, with 9 bases between the two ends. CDR1 and CDR2 from the germline V gene are SGHTA and FQGNSA. CDR3 sequence: CASSLAPQGNTEAFF. The CDR3 nucleotides are TGTGCCAGCAGCTTAGCCCCCCAGGGGAACACTGAAGCTTTCTTT. Combining the CDR3 with reference TRBV7-2 and TRBJ1-1 gives the whole variable domain GAGVSQSPSNKVTEKGKDVELRCDPISGHTALYWYRQSLGQGLEFLIYFQGNSAPDKSGLPSDRFSAERTGGSVSTLTIQRTQQEDSAVYLCASSLAPQGNTEAFFGQGTRLTVV.

The CDR3 coding sequence is TGTGCCAGCAGTTTAACGGACAGGGTGACTGAAGCTTTCTTT. Its protein is CASSLTDRVTEAFF. This chain joins TRBV28 and TRBJ1-1; 8 nucleotides match TRBD1. The CDR3 has 14 amino acids. With 2 bases clipped from V and 5 bases from J, the junction kept 4 bases outside the gene matches. Germline values: CDR1 MDHEN, CDR2 SYDVKM.

This chain connects TRBV19 to TRBJ2-3, with D uncertain. Germline values: CDR1 LNHDA, CDR2 SQIVND (reference sequence). The ends were cut back, 4 bases at V and 4 bases at J, with 12 bases in the middle. CDR3 length equals 14 residues. The DNA for the CDR3 is TGTGCCAGTAGTACCTTGGCTGGGCCAGATACGCAGTATTTT. It codes for CASSTLAGPDTQYF.

V gene TRBV2 combines with J gene TRBJ1-5, with 8 bases fitting TRBD1. V shed 6 bases and J 2 bases; nucleotides not matched to a gene: 0. This CDR3 is 13 amino acids long. Germline CDR1 reads SNHLY; CDR2 reads FYNNEI. CDR3 nucleotides: TGTGCCAGCAGGGGACAGGGCAATCAGCCCCAGCATTTT. It translates to CASRGQGNQPQHF. The entire variable domain, with the rest obtained from reference TRBV2 and TRBJ1-5, is as follows: EPEVTQTPSHQVTQMGQEVILRCVPISNHLYFYWYRQILGQKVEFLVSFYNNEISEKSEIFDDQFSVERPDGSNFTLKIRSTKLEDSAMYFCASRGQGNQPQHFGDGTRLSIL.

The J gene is TRBJ1-5, the V gene TRBV28; TRBD1 might be the D (5 bases). CDR1 is MDHEN, CDR2 SYDVKM, per germline. V was clipped by 6 bases and J by 1 base, with 22 bases between them. This CDR3 is 18 amino acids long. In DNA, the CDR3 is TGTGCCAGCAGACCAAATCGCTGGGGCGCAGGGAGCAATCAGCCCCAGCATTTT. This codes for CASRPNRWGAGSNQPQHF.

This chain joins TRBV19 and TRBJ2-3, with 12 bases aligning to TRBD2. Per the germline V gene, CDR1 is LNHDA and CDR2 is SQIVND (reference sequence). V lost 2 bases and J lost 4; bases outside the gene matches: 7. This CDR3 is 17 amino acids long. The chain's CDR3 is CASSILTSGSSADTQYF. For the CDR3, the DNA is TGTGCCAGTAGTATACTGACTAGCGGGAGCTCTGCAGATACGCAGTATTTT.

The V gene is TRBV4-1, the J gene TRBJ1-6, with D possibly being TRBD1 (6 bases). V lost 3 bases to trimming and J lost 8 bases, with 14 bases between them. The CDR3 extends over 15 amino acids. Germline V gives CDR1 MGHRA, CDR2 YSYEKL. The CDR3 region is CASSHPLNRDSPLHF. DNA of the CDR3: TGCGCCAGCAGCCACCCGCTCAACAGGGATTCACCCCTCCACTTT.

In regard to this clone: At one end, the junction sequence differs from germline, possibly due to a read error. The chain carries TRBV4-1 and TRBJ2-7; TRBD1 agrees at 10 bases. Germline CDR1 reads MGHRA; CDR2 reads YSYEKL. This CDR3 region has 14 residues. CDR3 loop: CASSQTLARGTGVF. The CDR3 nucleotides are TGCGCCAGCAGCCAAACCCTGGCTCGCGGGACAGGGGTTTTC.

This rearrangement joins TRBV3-1 (or the pseudogene TRBV3-2) to TRBJ2-5, with 8 bases fitting TRBD2. CDR1 LGHDT and CDR2 YNNKEL come from the germline V gene (reference sequence). The trim removed 4 bases at V and 4 bases at J, leaving 14 bases unmatched. There are 17 residues in the CDR3. The chain's CDR3 is CASSLSVVAGRGETQYF. In DNA, the CDR3 is TGTGCCAGCAGCCTAAGCGTAGTAGCGGGACGGGGAGAGACCCAGTACTTC.

This chain links TRBV6-5 with TRBJ2-7; 9 bases map to TRBD2. Germline CDR1 reads MNHEY; CDR2 reads SVGAGI. J lost 2 bases, V lost 6 bases, and 5 bases had no gene match. This CDR3 has 14 amino acids. CDR3 sequence: CASRPGLATYEQYF. CDR3 DNA: TGTGCCAGCAGGCCGGGACTAGCTACCTACGAGCAGTACTTC.

V is TRBV19 and J is TRBJ1-2, with a possible D match to TRBD1 (5 bases). CDR3 length equals 15 residues. Germline V gives CDR1 LNHDA, CDR2 SQIVND (reference sequence). Trimming removed 2 bases at V and 8 bases at J, with 18 bases between. CDR3 DNA: TGTGCCAGTAGTATAATGTCCGGGACGGGAGCCGGCTACACCTTC. Translation gives CASSIMSGTGAGYTF.

The CDR3 coding sequence is TGTGCCAGCAAGTGGGACAGGATAAGTGAAAAACTGTTTTTT. It translates to CASKWDRISEKLFF. The genes are TRBV2 and TRBJ1-4; TRBD1 aligns across 8 bases. The CDR3 loop spans 14 amino acids. Germline V gene sequence: CDR1 SNHLY, CDR2 FYNNEI. V shed 7 bases and J 7 bases; nucleotides not matched to a gene: 8. Looking up the rest from reference TRBV2 and TRBJ1-4 gives the full variable domain: EPEVTQTPSHQVTQMGQEVILRCVPISNHLYFYWYRQILGQKVEFLVSFYNNEISEKSEIFDDQFSVERPDGSNFTLKIRSTKLEDSAMYFCASKWDRISEKLFFGSGTQLSVL.

The rearrangement joins TRBV5-1 to TRBJ2-1, with TRBD1 as a possible D gene (6 bases). The CDR3 sequence is 17 residues long. The germline V and J ends were trimmed by 1 base and 0 bases, with 14 bases remaining between them. Germline lookup yields CDR1 SGHRS and CDR2 YFSETQ. DNA of the CDR3: TGCGCCAGCAGCTTGACAGGGTCCCCCAACTCCTACAATGAGCAGTTCTTC. Amino acid sequence: CASSLTGSPNSYNEQFF.

This sequence joins TRBV27 and TRBJ2-5; 7 positions match TRBD1. V was pared by 2 bases and J by 3 bases, with 6 bases of the junction left unmatched. Looked up from germline, CDR1 is MNHEY and CDR2 is SMNVEV (reference sequence). CDR3 length: 15 amino acids. The CDR3: CASSLRTGDEETQYF. The CDR3 DNA follows: TGTGCCAGCAGTTTAAGGACAGGCGATGAAGAGACCCAGTACTTC.

This CDR3 reads CASSLVAGGSYEQYF. CDR3 DNA: TGCGCCAGCAGCTTGGTGGCAGGGGGCTCCTACGAGCAGTACTTC. J is TRBJ2-7 and V is TRBV5-1; TRBD1 matches 7 bases. Germline loops: CDR1 SGHRS, CDR2 YFSETQ. This CDR3 is built from 15 residues. J lost 0 bases, V lost 0 bases, and 3 bases had no gene match. The variable domain in full, completed from reference TRBV5-1 and TRBJ2-7, reads KAGVTQTPRYLIKTRGQQVTLSCSPISGHRSVSWYQQTPGQGLQFLFEYFSETQRNKGNFPGRFSGRQFSNSRSEMNVSTLELGDSALYLCASSLVAGGSYEQYFGPGTRLTVT.

The V call is TRBV14, the J call TRBJ1-1, with D uncertain. The CDR3 contains 12 residues. CDR1 is SGHDN and CDR2 is FVKESK in the germline V gene. Trimming left V 6 bases short and J 4 bases short, with 9 bases between. CDR3 bases: TGTGCCAGCAGACTCCGGGGCACTGAAGCTTTCTTT. It is translated as CASRLRGTEAFF. Variable domain in full (rest from reference TRBV14 and TRBJ1-1): EAGVTQFPSHSVIEKGQTVTLRCDPISGHDNLYWYRRVMGKEIKFLLHFVKESKQDESGMPNNRFLAERTGGTYSTLKVQPAELEDSGVYFCASRLRGTEAFFGQGTRLTVV.

The rearrangement uses TRBV6-2 or TRBV6-3 and TRBJ1-5; 9 positions match TRBD1. The CDR3 is 14 amino acids. Germline trimming cut 6 bases from V and 6 bases from J; bases unmatched to any gene: 6. Germline values: CDR1 MNHEY, CDR2 SVGEGT. The CDR3 spells CASSLTGGAQPQHF. Here the CDR3 DNA reads TGTGCCAGCAGCTTGACAGGGGGGGCTCAGCCCCAGCATTTT.

The chain joins TRBV3-1 (or the pseudogene TRBV3-2) to TRBJ1-1; 10 nucleotides agree with TRBD1. The germline gives CDR1 LGHDT, CDR2 YNNKEL (reference sequence). The trim removed 4 bases at V and 1 base at J, leaving 6 bases unmatched. The CDR3 length is 16 residues. CDR3 nucleotide sequence: TGTGCCAGCAGCCCCAGTAGGGACAGGGGGAACACTGAAGCTTTCTTT. Translated, it gives CASSPSRDRGNTEAFF.

The V call is TRBV5-6, the J call TRBJ2-3, with TRBD2 matching 7 bases. Germline V gene data show CDR1 as SGHDT and CDR2 as YYEEEE. V shed 2 bases, J shed 9 bases, and the junction held 15 bases outside the gene matches. The CDR3 is made up of 16 amino acids. The CDR3 is CASSFSPGGPGGTQYF. The CDR3 DNA is TGTGCCAGCAGCTTCTCACCCGGGGGTCCGGGGGGAACGCAGTATTTT.

The gene calls are TRBV28 and TRBJ1-2; 9 nucleotides align to TRBD1. CDR3 length: 15 residues. The junction had 14 bases not matched to a gene; V was cut back by 7 bases and J by 8 bases. Germline loops: CDR1 MDHEN, CDR2 SYDVKM. CDR3 DNA sequence: TGTGCCAGCACTCTCCTGGCGGGACAGGGCTCGGGCTACACCTTC. Protein: CASTLLAGQGSGYTF.